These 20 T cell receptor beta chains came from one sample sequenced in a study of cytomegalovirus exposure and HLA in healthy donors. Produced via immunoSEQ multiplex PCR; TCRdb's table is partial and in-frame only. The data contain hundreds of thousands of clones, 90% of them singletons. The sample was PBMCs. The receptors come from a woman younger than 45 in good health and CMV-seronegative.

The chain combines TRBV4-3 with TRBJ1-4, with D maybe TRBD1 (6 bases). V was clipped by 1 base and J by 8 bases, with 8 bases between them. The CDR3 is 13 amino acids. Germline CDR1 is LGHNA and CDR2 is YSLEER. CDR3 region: CASSQGRGEKLFF. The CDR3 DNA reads TGCGCCAGCAGCCAAGGCAGGGGCGAAAAACTGTTTTTT.

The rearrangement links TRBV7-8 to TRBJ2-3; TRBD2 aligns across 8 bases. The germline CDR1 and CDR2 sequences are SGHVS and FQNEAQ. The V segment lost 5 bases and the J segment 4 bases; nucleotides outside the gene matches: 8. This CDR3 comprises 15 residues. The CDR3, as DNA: TGTGCCAGCAGCATCTCCGGGAGGGCGGCAGATACGCAGTATTTT. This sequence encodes CASSISGRAADTQYF.

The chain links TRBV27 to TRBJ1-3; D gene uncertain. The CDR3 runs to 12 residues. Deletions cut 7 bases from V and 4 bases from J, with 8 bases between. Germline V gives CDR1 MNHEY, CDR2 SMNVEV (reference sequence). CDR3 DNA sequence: TGTGCCAGCACACGTTCAGGAAACACCATATATTTT. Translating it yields CASTRSGNTIYF.

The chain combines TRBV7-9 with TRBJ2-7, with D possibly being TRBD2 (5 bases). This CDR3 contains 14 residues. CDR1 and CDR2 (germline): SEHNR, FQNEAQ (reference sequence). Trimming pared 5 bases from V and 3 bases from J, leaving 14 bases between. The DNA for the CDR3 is TGTGCCAGCAGCCCTATCCGAGGGAACTACGAGCAGTACTTC. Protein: CASSPIRGNYEQYF. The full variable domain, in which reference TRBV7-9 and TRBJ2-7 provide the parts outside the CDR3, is DTGVSQNPRHKITKRGQNVTFRCDPISEHNRLYWYRQTLGQGPEFLTYFQNEAQLEKSRLLSDRFSAERPKGSFSTLEIQRTEQGDSAMYLCASSPIRGNYEQYFGPGTRLTVT.

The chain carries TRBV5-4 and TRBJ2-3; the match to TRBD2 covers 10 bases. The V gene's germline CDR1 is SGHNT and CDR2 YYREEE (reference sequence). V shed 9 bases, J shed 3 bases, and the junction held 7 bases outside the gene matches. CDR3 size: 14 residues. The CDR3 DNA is TGTGCCACGTCTAGCGGGAGTCAGACAGATACGCAGTATTTT. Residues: CATSSGSQTDTQYF.

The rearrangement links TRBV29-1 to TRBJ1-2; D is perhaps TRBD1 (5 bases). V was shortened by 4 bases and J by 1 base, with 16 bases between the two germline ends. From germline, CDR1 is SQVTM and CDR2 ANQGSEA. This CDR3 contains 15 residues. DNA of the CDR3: TGCAGCGTTGTTAACCTCGGGGGGATTAACTATGGCTACACCTTC. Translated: CSVVNLGGINYGYTF.

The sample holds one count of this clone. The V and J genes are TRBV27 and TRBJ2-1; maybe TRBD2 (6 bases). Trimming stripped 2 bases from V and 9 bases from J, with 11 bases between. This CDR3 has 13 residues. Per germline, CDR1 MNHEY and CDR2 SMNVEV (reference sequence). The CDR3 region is CASSLAGIGEQFF. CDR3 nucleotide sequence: TGTGCCAGCAGTTTAGCGGGGATAGGTGAGCAGTTCTTC.

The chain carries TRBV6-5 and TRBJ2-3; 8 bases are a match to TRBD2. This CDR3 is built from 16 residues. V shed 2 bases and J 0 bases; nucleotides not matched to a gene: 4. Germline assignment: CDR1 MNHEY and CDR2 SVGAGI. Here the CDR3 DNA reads TGTGCCAGCAGTTACGGGATAGCGGGGAGCACAGATACGCAGTATTTT. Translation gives CASSYGIAGSTDTQYF.

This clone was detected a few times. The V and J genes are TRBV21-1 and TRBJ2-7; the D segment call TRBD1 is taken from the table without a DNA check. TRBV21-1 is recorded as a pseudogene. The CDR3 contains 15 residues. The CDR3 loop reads CASSPETKNDYEQYF. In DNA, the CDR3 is TGTGCCAGCAGCCCCGAGACAAAGAATGACTACGAGCAGTACTTC.

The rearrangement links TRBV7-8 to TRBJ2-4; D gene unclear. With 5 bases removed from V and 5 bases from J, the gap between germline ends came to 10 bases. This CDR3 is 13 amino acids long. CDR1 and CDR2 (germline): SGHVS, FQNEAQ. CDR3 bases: TGTGCCAGCAGCCGAGGTCTCGAAAACATTCAGTACTTC. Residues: CASSRGLENIQYF.

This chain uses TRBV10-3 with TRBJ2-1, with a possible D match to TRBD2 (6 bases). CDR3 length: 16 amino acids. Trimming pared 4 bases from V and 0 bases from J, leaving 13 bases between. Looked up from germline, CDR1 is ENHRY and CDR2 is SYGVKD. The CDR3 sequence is CAISGGGFSSYNEQFF. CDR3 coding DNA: TGTGCCATCAGTGGAGGAGGGTTTAGCTCCTACAATGAGCAGTTCTTC.

The CDR3 nucleotides are TGTGCCAGCAGTTCCCTCCTTTCCCACGAGCAGTACTTC. It encodes CASSSLLSHEQYF. The gene calls are TRBV27 and TRBJ2-7; D is ambiguous. V was pared by 4 bases and J by 5 bases, with 12 bases between. The CDR3 length is 13 residues. Germline V gene lookup returns CDR1 MNHEY and CDR2 SMNVEV (reference sequence).

The CDR3 coding sequence is TGTGCCATCAGTGAGTCCTTAGCGGGAGGGCAGGCGAACGAGCAGTACTTC. It translates to CAISESLAGGQANEQYF. The chain employs TRBV10-3 and TRBJ2-7, with 11 bases aligning to TRBD2. The CDR3 spans 17 residues. From germline, CDR1 is ENHRY and CDR2 SYGVKD. After removal of 0 bases from V and 5 bases from J, the junction contained 9 bases not matched to a gene.

The CDR3 nucleotides are TGCAGCGCCGGAGCCGGGGAGCTGTTTTTT. Its translation: CSAGAGELFF. The rearrangement links TRBV29-1 to TRBJ2-2, with unresolved D. Germline values: CDR1 SQVTM, CDR2 ANQGSEA. V was trimmed by 7 bases and J by 6 bases, leaving 6 bases between them. This CDR3 is 10 amino acids long.

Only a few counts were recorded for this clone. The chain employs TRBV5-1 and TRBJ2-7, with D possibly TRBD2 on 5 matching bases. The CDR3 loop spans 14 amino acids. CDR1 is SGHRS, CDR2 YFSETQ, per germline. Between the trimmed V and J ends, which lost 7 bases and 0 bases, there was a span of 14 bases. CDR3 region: CASRSAGSSYEQYF. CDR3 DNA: TGCGCCAGCCGGTCGGCGGGCAGCTCCTACGAGCAGTACTTC.

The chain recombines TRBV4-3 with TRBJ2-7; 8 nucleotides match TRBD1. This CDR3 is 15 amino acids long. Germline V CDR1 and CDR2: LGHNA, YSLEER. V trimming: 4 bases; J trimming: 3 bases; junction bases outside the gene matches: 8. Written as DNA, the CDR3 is TGCGCCAGCAGCCCGGGGACCGGGACAGGCTACGAGCAGTACTTC. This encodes CASSPGTGTGYEQYF.

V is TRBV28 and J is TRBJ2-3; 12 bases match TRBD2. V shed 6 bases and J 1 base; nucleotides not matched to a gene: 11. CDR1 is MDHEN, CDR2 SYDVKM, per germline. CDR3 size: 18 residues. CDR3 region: CASSRRTSGRLGTDTQYF. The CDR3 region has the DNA TGTGCCAGCAGCAGAAGAACTAGCGGGAGGTTAGGCACAGATACGCAGTATTTT.

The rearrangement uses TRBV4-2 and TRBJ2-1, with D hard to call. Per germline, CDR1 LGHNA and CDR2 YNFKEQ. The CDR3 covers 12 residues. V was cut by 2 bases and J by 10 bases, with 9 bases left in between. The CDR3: CASSQFTEEQFF. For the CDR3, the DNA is TGTGCCAGCAGCCAATTTACGGAGGAGCAGTTCTTC.

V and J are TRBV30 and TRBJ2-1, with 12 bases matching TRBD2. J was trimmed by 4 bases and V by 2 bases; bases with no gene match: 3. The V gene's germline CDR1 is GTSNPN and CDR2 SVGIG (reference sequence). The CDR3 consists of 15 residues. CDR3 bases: TGTGCCTGGAGTCCCGGACTAGCGGGATACAATGAGCAGTTCTTC. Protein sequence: CAWSPGLAGYNEQFF.

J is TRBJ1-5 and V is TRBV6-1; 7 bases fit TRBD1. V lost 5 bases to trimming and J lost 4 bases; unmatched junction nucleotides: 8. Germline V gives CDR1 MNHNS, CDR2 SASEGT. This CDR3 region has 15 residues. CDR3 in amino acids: CASSPSRTGNQPQHF. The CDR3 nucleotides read TGTGCCAGCAGTCCCTCTAGGACAGGTAATCAGCCCCAGCATTTT.